The rows below give T cell receptor beta chains drawn from one sample of a study of cytomegalovirus exposure and HLA in healthy donors. The assay was immunoSEQ multiplex PCR, and TCRdb's table has in-frame clones only and misses some. The table has around 300,000 clones, approximately 88% seen once. Sequencing was performed on PBMCs. These receptors were taken from a young man in good health and CMV-seronegative. The CDR3 runs from the conserved cysteine through the conserved F or W. Fields, in order: V gene, D gene, clone size, J gene, CDR3 protein, CDR3 DNA. D genes are given only for firm matches. Size values are once, few and many counts, or a class for expanded clones, and some rows have none.

TRBV12-5	TRBD1	once	TRBJ1-1	CASGLGQANTEAFF	TGTGCTAGTGGTCTAGGACAGGCGAACACTGAAGCTTTCTTT
TRBV10-2	.	.	TRBJ2-3	CASTGGYRGTDTQYF	TGCGCCAGCACCGGGGGGTACAGGGGCACAGATACGCAGTATTTT
TRBV6-6	TRBD1	.	TRBJ1-4	CASSYSGTGDEKLFF	TGTGCCAGCAGTTACTCCGGGACAGGTGATGAAAAACTGTTTTTT
TRBV7-9	.	.	TRBJ2-7	CASSLEGGYKQYF	TGTGCCAGCAGCTTAGAGGGGGGGTACAAGCAGTACTTC
TRBV5-6	TRBD1	.	TRBJ1-6	CASSFRGESHNSPLHF	TGTGCCAGCAGCTTCAGGGGGGAAAGCCATAATTCACCCCTCCACTTT
TRBV13	.	few	TRBJ2-3	CASSLAVQDTQYF	TGTGCCAGCAGCTTAGCAGTCCAAGATACGCAGTATTTT
TRBV25-1	.	.	TRBJ2-2	CASKDSTGELFF	TGTGCCAGCAAGGACTCGACCGGGGAGCTGTTTTTT
TRBV30	TRBD1	.	TRBJ1-2	CASDRVANYGYTF	TGTGCCTCTGACAGGGTCGCTAACTATGGCTACACCTTC
TRBV14	.	.	TRBJ1-1	CASSQDWGVGYTEAFF	TGTGCCAGCAGCCAAGATTGGGGAGTGGGGTACACTGAAGCTTTCTTT
TRBV4-1	TRBD1	few	TRBJ1-6	CASSQGPGQWNSPLHF	TGCGCCAGCAGCCAAGGCCCGGGACAGTGGAATTCACCCCTCCACTTT
TRBV7-9	.	.	TRBJ1-6	CASSLARIYNSPLHF	TGTGCCAGCAGCTTAGCGCGCATCTATAATTCACCCCTCCACTTT
TRBV9	.	.	TRBJ1-1	CASGQPMNTEAFF	TGTGCCAGTGGACAGCCCATGAACACTGAAGCTTTCTTT
TRBV9	TRBD1	.	TRBJ1-3	CASSQGASGNTIYF	TGTGCCAGCAGCCAGGGGGCCTCTGGAAACACCATATATTTT
TRBV7-9	TRBD1	few	TRBJ1-3	CASSLAQGANTIYF	TGTGCCAGCAGCTTAGCCCAGGGGGCGAACACCATATATTTT
TRBV5-6	.	.	TRBJ2-4	CASSWGLGSIQYF	TGTGCCAGCAGCTGGGGCCTGGGGTCCATTCAGTACTTC
TRBV10-1	.	few	TRBJ1-6	CASSAQPYNSPLHF	TGCGCCAGCAGTGCACAGCCGTATAATTCACCCCTCCACTTT
TRBV7-2	.	.	TRBJ2-7	CASSFQGSYEQYF	TGTGCCAGCAGCTTCCAGGGCTCCTACGAGCAGTACTTC
TRBV5-1	.	few	TRBJ1-2	CASSLAAGSGGGYTF	TGCGCCAGCAGCTTGGCTGCAGGGTCGGGAGGTGGCTACACCTTC
TRBV6-4	.	.	TRBJ1-2	CASSPGPWEFNYGYTF	TGTGCCAGCAGTCCTGGGCCGTGGGAGTTTAACTATGGCTACACCTTC
TRBV19	TRBD1	.	TRBJ2-2	CASIPNRGTNTGELFF	TGTGCCAGTATACCTAACAGGGGAACGAACACCGGGGAGCTGTTTTTT
TRBV25-1	TRBD2	once	TRBJ2-1	CASSEYSAGGKDEQFF	TGTGCCAGCAGTGAATATAGTGCGGGGGGGAAGGATGAGCAGTTCTTC
TRBV6-1	TRBD1	.	TRBJ1-4	CASSEYFGGQKTRNEKLFF	TGTGCCAGCAGTGAATATTTTGGGGGACAGAAGACCCGTAATGAAAAACTGTTTTTT
TRBV27	.	.	TRBJ2-6	CASSLRWSVSGANVLTF	TGTGCCAGCAGTTTAAGGTGGAGCGTATCGGGGGCCAACGTCCTGACTTTC
TRBV18	.	.	TRBJ1-5	CASSPAGSTWHF	TGTGCCAGCTCACCCGCAGGTTCTACTTGGCATTTT
TRBV5-1	.	.	TRBJ2-2	CASSLRAEMTGELFF	TGCGCCAGCAGCTTACGAGCGGAAATGACCGGGGAGCTGTTTTTT
TRBV5-1	TRBD1	.	TRBJ1-6	CASSLTGANNSPLHF	TGCGCCAGCAGCTTAACAGGGGCTAATAATTCACCCCTCCACTTT
TRBV10-2	.	.	TRBJ2-7	CASSEPSYEQYF	TGCGCCAGTTCAGAACCCTCATACGAGCAGTACTTC
TRBV6-5	TRBD1	.	TRBJ1-4	CASGRDRGEKLFF	TGTGCCAGCGGCCGGGACAGGGGTGAAAAACTGTTTTTT